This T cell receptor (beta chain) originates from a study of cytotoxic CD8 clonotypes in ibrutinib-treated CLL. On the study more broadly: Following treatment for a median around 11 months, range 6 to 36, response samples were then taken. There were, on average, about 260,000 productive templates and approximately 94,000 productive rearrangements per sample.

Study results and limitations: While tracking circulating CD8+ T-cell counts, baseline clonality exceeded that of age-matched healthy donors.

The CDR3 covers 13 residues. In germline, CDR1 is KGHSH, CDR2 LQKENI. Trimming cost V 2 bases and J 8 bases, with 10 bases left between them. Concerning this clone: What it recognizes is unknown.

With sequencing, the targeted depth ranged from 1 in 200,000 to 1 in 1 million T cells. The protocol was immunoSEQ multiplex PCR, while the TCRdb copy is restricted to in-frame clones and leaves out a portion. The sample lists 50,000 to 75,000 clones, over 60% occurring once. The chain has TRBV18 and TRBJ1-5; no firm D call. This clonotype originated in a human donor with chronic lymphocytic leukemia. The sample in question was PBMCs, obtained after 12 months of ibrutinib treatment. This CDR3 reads CASSPTAEEPQHF. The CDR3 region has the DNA TGTGCCAGCTCACCAACGGCGGAGGAGCCCCAGCATTTT. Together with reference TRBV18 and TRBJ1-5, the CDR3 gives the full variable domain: NAGVMQNPRHLVRRRGQEARLRCSPMKGHSHVYWYRQLPEEGLKFMVYLQKENIIDESGMPKERFSAEFPKEGPSILRIQQVVRGDSAAYFCASSPTAEEPQHFGDGTRLSIL.